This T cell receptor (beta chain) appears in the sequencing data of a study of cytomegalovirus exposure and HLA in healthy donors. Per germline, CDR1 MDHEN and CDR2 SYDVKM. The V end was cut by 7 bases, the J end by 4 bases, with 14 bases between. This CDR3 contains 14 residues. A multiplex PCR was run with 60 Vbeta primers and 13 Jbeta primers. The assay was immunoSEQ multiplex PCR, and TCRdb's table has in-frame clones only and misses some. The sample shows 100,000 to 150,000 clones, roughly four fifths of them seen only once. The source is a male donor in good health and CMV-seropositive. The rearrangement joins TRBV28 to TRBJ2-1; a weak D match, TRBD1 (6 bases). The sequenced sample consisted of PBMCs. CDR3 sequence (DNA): TGTGCCAGCACTGTGGACAGAGGATACAATGAGCAGTTCTTC. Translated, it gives CASTVDRGYNEQFF.